A selection of T cell receptor beta chains follows, all from one sample in a study of cytomegalovirus exposure and HLA in healthy donors. Repertoires were generated with immunoSEQ multiplex PCR, while TCRdb's copy carries only in-frame clones and drops some. This sample has about 76,000 clones, with nearly 95% found just once. Sequenced input: PBMCs. The receptors stem from a man between 18 and 29 years old in good health and CMV-seropositive. Each CDR3 is given with its conserved first and last residue. D genes are given only for firm matches. Part of the rows lack a size; the others show once, few, many or a class for expanded clones.

d_gene,abundance,v_gene,j_gene,CDR3aa,CDR3nt
-,once,TRBV7-9,TRBJ1-1,CASSWGGTEAFF,TGTGCCAGCAGCTGGGGGGGCACTGAAGCTTTCTTT
-,-,TRBV28,TRBJ2-3,CASSLGMTDTQYF,TGTGCCAGCAGTCTCGGGATGACAGATACGCAGTATTTT
TRBD1,-,TRBV7-9,TRBJ1-1,CASSSGTGNTEAFF,TGTGCCAGCAGCTCGGGGACAGGTAACACTGAAGCTTTCTTT
-,-,TRBV5-6,TRBJ2-6,CASSFGGVGANVLTF,TGTGCCAGCAGCTTCGGAGGTGTGGGGGCCAACGTCCTGACTTTC
-,-,TRBV29-1,TRBJ1-2,CSVGRNGYTF,TGCAGCGTTGGGAGAAATGGCTACACCTTC
TRBD2,-,TRBV5-4,TRBJ2-5,CASSAGTSGRPDQETQYF,TGTGCCAGCAGCGCAGGGACTAGCGGGAGGCCAGATCAAGAGACCCAGTACTTC
-,-,TRBV7-8,TRBJ1-4,CASSLAETEVLFF,TGTGCCAGCAGCTTAGCTGAGACGGAGGTGCTGTTTTTT
-,-,TRBV7-3,TRBJ2-3,CASSPGLGQDTQYF,TGTGCCAGCAGCCCAGGACTTGGCCAGGATACGCAGTATTTT
-,-,TRBV11-1,TRBJ2-7,CASSLGGLQTYEQYF,TGTGCCAGCAGCTTGGGGGGACTCCAAACCTACGAGCAGTACTTC
TRBD2,-,TRBV19,TRBJ2-1,CASSRSGRVPYNEQFF,TGTGCCAGTAGTAGGAGCGGGAGGGTACCTTACAATGAGCAGTTCTTC
-,-,TRBV5-1,TRBJ2-7,CASSLDRLYEQYF,TGCGCCAGCAGCTTGGACAGGCTCTACGAGCAGTACTTC
TRBD2,-,TRBV6-4,TRBJ2-4,CASSESTSGSRVDIQYF,TGTGCCAGCAGTGAGTCGACTAGCGGGAGTAGGGTGGACATTCAGTACTTC
-,-,TRBV30,TRBJ1-2,CAWFPDRRPHTYGYTF,TGTGCCTGGTTCCCCGACCGGAGACCCCATACCTATGGCTACACCTTC
TRBD2,-,TRBV11-2,TRBJ2-1,CASSFRLAGNQFF,TGTGCCAGCAGCTTTCGACTAGCGGGGAACCAGTTCTTC
TRBD2,-,TRBV11-3,TRBJ2-1,CASSLGGGNEQFF,TGTGCCAGCAGCTTAGGGGGGGGCAATGAGCAGTTCTTC
-,-,TRBV10-2,TRBJ2-7,CASSSTVVFYEQYF,TGCGCCAGCAGTAGCACCGTCGTCTTCTACGAGCAGTACTTC
-,-,TRBV15,TRBJ2-1,CATSRGGVPNEQFF,TGTGCCACCAGCAGAGGCGGGGTACCCAATGAGCAGTTCTTC
TRBD1,-,TRBV11-1,TRBJ1-2,CASTPGQGWLDGYTF,TGTGCCAGCACACCCGGACAGGGGTGGTTGGATGGCTACACCTTC
TRBD1,-,TRBV28,TRBJ1-5,CASREGQGGQPQHF,TGTGCCAGCAGAGAGGGACAGGGGGGTCAGCCCCAGCATTTT
TRBD1,-,TRBV5-1,TRBJ1-1,CASSGMTGGQAEAFF,TGCGCCAGCAGCGGAATGACAGGGGGTCAAGCTGAAGCTTTCTTT
-,-,TRBV12-5,TRBJ2-1,CASVLRDSLYNEQFF,TGTGCTAGTGTACTACGGGACTCACTTTACAATGAGCAGTTCTTC
TRBD2,-,TRBV6-5,TRBJ2-3,CASSSGLEGTDTQYF,TGTGCCAGCAGTTCCGGACTAGAGGGCACAGATACGCAGTATTTT
-,-,TRBV19,TRBJ2-3,CASSIGQVVTDTQYF,TGTGCCAGTAGTATAGGACAGGTTGTGACAGATACGCAGTATTTT
-,-,TRBV23-1,TRBJ2-1,CASSQSLDSYNEQFF,TGCGCCAGCAGTCAATCGCTGGACAGTTACAATGAGCAGTTCTTC
-,-,TRBV25-1,TRBJ2-3,CASGGALAPSSTDTQYF,TGTGCCAGCGGGGGCGCTCTAGCACCGAGTAGCACAGATACGCAGTATTTT
-,once,TRBV5-1,TRBJ1-2,CASSLGGGAGGYTF,TGCGCCAGCAGCTTGGGCGGGGGCGCAGGGGGCTACACCTTC
-,-,TRBV11-2,TRBJ2-1,CASSRWTAGRTYNEQFF,TGTGCCAGCAGCCGATGGACGGCGGGACGCACCTACAATGAGCAGTTCTTC
-,few,TRBV18,TRBJ1-5,CASCKGSEQPQHF,TGTGCCAGCTGTAAGGGGTCGGAACAGCCCCAGCATTTT
TRBD2,-,TRBV5-4,TRBJ2-3,CASSPFSGSTDTQYF,TGTGCCAGCAGCCCCTTTAGCGGGAGCACAGATACGCAGTATTTT
-,-,TRBV10-3,TRBJ2-7,CAIRAISGDPYEQYF,TGTGCCATCAGAGCCATCTCAGGGGACCCCTACGAGCAGTACTTC
-,once,TRBV21-1,TRBJ1-2,CASSKEGTGGKRGYTF,TGTGCCAGCAGCAAAGAGGGGACAGGGGGCAAACGCGGCTACACCTTC
TRBD1,-,TRBV7-3,TRBJ2-3,CASSSDRDADTQYF,TGTGCCAGCAGCTCCGACAGGGATGCAGATACGCAGTATTTT
TRBD1,-,TRBV19,TRBJ1-1,CATRLEGQKAFF,TGTGCCACCCGACTGGAGGGACAGAAAGCTTTCTTT
-,-,TRBV5-1,TRBJ1-1,CASSRGLPNTEAFF,TGCGCCAGCAGCAGGGGACTACCGAACACTGAAGCTTTCTTT
TRBD1,-,TRBV5-1,TRBJ1-2,CASSLAGGIGYTF,TGCGCCAGCAGCTTGGCAGGGGGCATAGGCTACACCTTC
-,-,TRBV15,TRBJ2-5,CATSRQGSQETQYF,TGTGCCACCAGCAGACAGGGGTCTCAAGAGACCCAGTACTTC
-,-,TRBV5-1,TRBJ1-1,CASSLGRDTEAFF,TGCGCCAGCAGCTTGGGCCGGGACACTGAAGCTTTCTTT
TRBD2,once,TRBV9,TRBJ2-2,CASSVVSGSWTGELFF,TGTGCCAGCAGCGTAGTAAGCGGGAGTTGGACCGGGGAGCTGTTTTTT
TRBD2,-,TRBV30,TRBJ2-1,CACTRTSGSGAYNEQFF,TGTGCCTGTACCAGGACTAGCGGGAGTGGGGCCTACAATGAGCAGTTCTTC
-,-,TRBV7-9,TRBJ2-7,CASSQAPLDYEQYF,TGTGCCAGCAGCCAAGCCCCCCTCGACTACGAGCAGTACTTC
TRBD2,-,TRBV19,TRBJ2-1,CASSTGLAGDNEQFF,TGTGCCAGTAGTACAGGACTAGCGGGGGACAATGAGCAGTTCTTC
TRBD1,-,TRBV7-3,TRBJ2-1,CASSPGQGALEQFF,TGTGCCAGCAGCCCGGGACAGGGGGCTCTTGAGCAGTTCTTC
-,-,TRBV5-1,TRBJ1-1,CASSPSWGGNTEAFF,TGCGCCAGCAGCCCGTCGTGGGGCGGAAACACTGAAGCTTTCTTT
TRBD2,-,TRBV13,TRBJ2-7,CASSWKRLAGAAAYEQYF,TGTGCCAGCAGCTGGAAGAGACTAGCGGGAGCCGCAGCCTACGAGCAGTACTTC
-,-,TRBV19,TRBJ1-2,CASSSVEGTPHYGYTF,TGTGCCAGTAGTAGCGTTGAGGGGACTCCTCATTATGGCTACACCTTC
TRBD1,-,TRBV4-1,TRBJ1-1,CASSQGPGTGAVEAFF,TGCGCCAGCAGCCAAGGTCCTGGGACAGGGGCGGTTGAAGCTTTCTTT
TRBD1,-,TRBV2,TRBJ2-7,CASSTGGSYEQYF,TGTGCCAGTTCGACAGGGGGCTCCTACGAGCAGTACTTC
-,-,TRBV11-3,TRBJ2-3,CASSPGAKDTQYF,TGTGCCAGCAGCCCTGGGGCCAAAGATACGCAGTATTTT
-,-,TRBV4-1,TRBJ1-4,CASSQTGTFGEKLFF,TGCGCCAGCAGCCAGACCGGGACATTTGGTGAAAAACTGTTTTTT
-,-,TRBV30,TRBJ1-1,CAWSGGGGTEAFF,TGTGCCTGGAGTGGGGGGGGAGGGACTGAAGCTTTCTTT
TRBD1,once,TRBV5-1,TRBJ1-2,CASSSLQQGTGEF,TGCGCCAGCAGCTCACTGCAACAAGGGACAGGGGAATTC
TRBD1,-,TRBV6-6,TRBJ2-4,CASSKKGGRAKNIQYF,TGTGCCAGCAGCAAAAAAGGGGGCAGGGCCAAAAACATTCAGTACTTC
-,once,TRBV18,TRBJ1-5,CASSQGNSNQPQHF,TGTGCCAGCTCCCAGGGGAATAGCAATCAGCCCCAGCATTTT
TRBD1,-,TRBV28,TRBJ1-5,CASSRDRGNQPQHF,TGTGCCAGCAGCCGGGACAGGGGCAATCAGCCCCAGCATTTT